This entry features one T cell receptor beta chain sequence. Its antigen is as yet unknown. At one boundary the junction diverges from the germline segment, which might be a read error. Generated by immunoSEQ multiplex PCR, the TCRdb table keeps only in-frame clones and is missing some. There are 85,000 to 95,000 clones in the sample; about 96% occur only once, and 0.6% to 0.85% lies in the top ten. The germline gives CDR1 SSHAT, CDR2 FNYEAQ (reference sequence). The CDR3 covers 15 residues. These data belong to a study of cytomegalovirus exposure and HLA in healthy donors. Study-wide results and caveats: First-cohort TCR clusters were later found to tend to co-occur in the 120 validation repertoires. Cytomegalovirus association was assigned to about 150 TCR beta chains. Generally TCR sequences proved uncommon, though certain public TCRs appeared in numerous donors.

Material for sequencing was PBMCs. This sequence originates from a man aged 18 to 29 in good health and CMV-seronegative. The gene calls are TRBV7-7 and TRBJ2-1; 11 nucleotides line up with TRBD2. The CDR3 is CASSLVAGGYNEQFF. CDR3 DNA sequence: TGTGCTAGCAGCTTAGTAGCGGGAGGGTACAATGAGCAGTTCTTC. Full variable domain (rest looked up from reference TRBV7-7 and TRBJ2-1): GAGVSQSPRYKVTKRGQDVTLRCDPISSHATLYWYQQALGQGPEFLTYFNYEAQPDKSGLPSDRFSAERPEGSISTLTIQRTEQRDSAMYRCASSLVAGGYNEQFFGPGTRLTVL.